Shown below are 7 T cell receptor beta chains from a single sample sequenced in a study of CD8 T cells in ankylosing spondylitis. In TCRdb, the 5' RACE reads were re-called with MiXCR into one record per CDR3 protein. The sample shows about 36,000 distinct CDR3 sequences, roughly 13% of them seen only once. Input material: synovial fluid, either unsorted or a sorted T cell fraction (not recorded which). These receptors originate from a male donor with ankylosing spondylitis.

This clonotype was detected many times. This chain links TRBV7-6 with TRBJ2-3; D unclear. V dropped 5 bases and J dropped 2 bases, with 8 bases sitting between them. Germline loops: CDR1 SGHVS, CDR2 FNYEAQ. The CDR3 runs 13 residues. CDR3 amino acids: CASSGPSTDTQYF. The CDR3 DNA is TGTGCCAGCAGCGGCCCATCCACAGATACGCAGTATTTT.

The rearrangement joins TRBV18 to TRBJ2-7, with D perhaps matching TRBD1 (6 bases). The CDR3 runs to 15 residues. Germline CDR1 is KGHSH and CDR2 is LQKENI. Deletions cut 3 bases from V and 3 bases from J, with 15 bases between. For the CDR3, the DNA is TGTGCCAGCTCACCTGTTGAAAGGACAGACTACGAGCAGTACTTC. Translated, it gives CASSPVERTDYEQYF. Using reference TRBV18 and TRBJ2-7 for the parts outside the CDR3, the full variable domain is NAGVMQNPRHLVRRRGQEARLRCSPMKGHSHVYWYRQLPEEGLKFMVYLQKENIIDESGMPKERFSAEFPKEGPSILRIQQVVRGDSAAYFCASSPVERTDYEQYFGPGTRLTVT.

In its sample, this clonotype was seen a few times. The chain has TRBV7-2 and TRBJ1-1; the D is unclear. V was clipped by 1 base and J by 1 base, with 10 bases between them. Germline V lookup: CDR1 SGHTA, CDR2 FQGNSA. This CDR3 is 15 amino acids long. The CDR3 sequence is CASSLVGTRNTEAFF. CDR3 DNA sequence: TGTGCCAGCAGCTTAGTGGGTACAAGGAACACTGAAGCTTTCTTT.

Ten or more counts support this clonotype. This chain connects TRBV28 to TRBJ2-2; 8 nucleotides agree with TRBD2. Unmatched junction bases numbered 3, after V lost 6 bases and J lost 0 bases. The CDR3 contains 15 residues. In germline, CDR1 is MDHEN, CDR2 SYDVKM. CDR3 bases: TGTGCCAGCAGGCCGACTAGCGCGAACACCGGGGAGCTGTTTTTT. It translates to CASRPTSANTGELFF.

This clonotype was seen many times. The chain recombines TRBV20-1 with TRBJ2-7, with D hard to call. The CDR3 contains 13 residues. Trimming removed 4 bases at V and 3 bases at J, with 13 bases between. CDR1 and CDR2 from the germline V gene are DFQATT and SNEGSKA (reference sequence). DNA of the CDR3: TGCAGTGCTATGCCGGGTTCGGACTACGAGCAGTACTTC. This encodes CSAMPGSDYEQYF.

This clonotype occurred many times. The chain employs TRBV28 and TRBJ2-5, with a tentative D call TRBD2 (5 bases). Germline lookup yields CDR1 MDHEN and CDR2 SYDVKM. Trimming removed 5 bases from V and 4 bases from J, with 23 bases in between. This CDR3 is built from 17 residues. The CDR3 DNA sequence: TGTGCCAGCAGTCCACCCCCCGGGTCGGGGTTTAGAGAGACCCAGTACTTC. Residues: CASSPPPGSGFRETQYF.

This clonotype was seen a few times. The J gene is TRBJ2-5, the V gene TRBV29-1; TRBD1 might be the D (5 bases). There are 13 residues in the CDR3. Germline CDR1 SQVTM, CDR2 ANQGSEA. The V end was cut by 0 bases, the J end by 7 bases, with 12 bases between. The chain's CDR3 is CSVEDGAGRTQYF. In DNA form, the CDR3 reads TGCAGCGTTGAAGATGGGGCCGGCCGGACCCAGTACTTC.